This T cell receptor (beta chain) was documented in a study of metastatic and nonmetastatic thyroid tumors. The study, taken as a whole, reports: Reportedly, malignant thyroid tumors had significantly higher TCR beta diversity than benign nodules, in blood and tumor.

Every patient was untreated before thyroid surgery. TCRdb used MiXCR to call clones anew from the PCR reads. The table includes 45,000 or so clones, roughly 15% detected once. This clone was picked up many times. Its antigen remains unidentified. Germline V lookup: CDR1 SGHTA, CDR2 FQGNSA. After removal of 4 bases from V and 5 bases from J, the junction contained 13 bases not matched to a gene. The CDR3 loop spans 18 amino acids. The sequenced sample consisted of blood. This sequence originates from a female donor with papillary thyroid cancer or a benign thyroid nodule (not recorded which). Some clones in this sample may be carry-over from other donors' samples. This sequence joins TRBV7-2 and TRBJ2-7; 14 bases are a match to TRBD2. As DNA, the CDR3 is TGTGCCAGCAGCTCCGGGACTAGCGGGAGCGGTCGTCTCAACGAGCAGTACTTC. Protein sequence: CASSSGTSGSGRLNEQYF.